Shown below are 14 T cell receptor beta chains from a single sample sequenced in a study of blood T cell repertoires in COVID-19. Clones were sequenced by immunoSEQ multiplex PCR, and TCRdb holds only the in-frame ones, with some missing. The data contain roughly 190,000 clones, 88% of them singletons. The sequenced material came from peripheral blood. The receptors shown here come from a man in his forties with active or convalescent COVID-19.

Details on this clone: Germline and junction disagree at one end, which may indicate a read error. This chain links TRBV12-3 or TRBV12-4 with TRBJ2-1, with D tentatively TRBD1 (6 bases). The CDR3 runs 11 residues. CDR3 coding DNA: TGTGCCAGCAGCTTTCAGGCTCGACAGGTCTTC. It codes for CASSFQARQVF.

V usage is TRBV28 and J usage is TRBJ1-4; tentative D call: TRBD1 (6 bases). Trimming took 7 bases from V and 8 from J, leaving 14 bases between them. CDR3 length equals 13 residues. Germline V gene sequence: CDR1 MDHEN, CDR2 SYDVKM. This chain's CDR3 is CASKGTSVEKLFF. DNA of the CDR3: TGTGCCAGCAAAGGGACATCGGTCGAAAAACTGTTTTTT.

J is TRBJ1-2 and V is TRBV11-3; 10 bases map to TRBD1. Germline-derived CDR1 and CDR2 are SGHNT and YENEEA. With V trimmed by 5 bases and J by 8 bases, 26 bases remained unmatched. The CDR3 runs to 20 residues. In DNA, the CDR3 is TGTGCCAGCAGCATAGTCCGGAATCTAGGGACAGGGGTCCTTGGACGAGGCTACACCTTC. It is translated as CASSIVRNLGTGVLGRGYTF.

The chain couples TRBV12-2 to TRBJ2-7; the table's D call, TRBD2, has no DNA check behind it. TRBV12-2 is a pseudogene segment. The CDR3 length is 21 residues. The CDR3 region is CASRLARGGTSGSKMPYEQYF. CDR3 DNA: TGTGCAAGTCGCTTAGCCAGAGGAGGGACTAGCGGGAGTAAAATGCCCTACGAGCAGTACTTC.

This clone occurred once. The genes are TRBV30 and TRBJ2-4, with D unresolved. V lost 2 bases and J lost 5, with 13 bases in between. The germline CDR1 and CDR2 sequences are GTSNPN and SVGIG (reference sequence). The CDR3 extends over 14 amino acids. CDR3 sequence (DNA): TGTGCCTGGAGTATATCCATTGGGCAAAACATTCAGTACTTC. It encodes CAWSISIGQNIQYF.

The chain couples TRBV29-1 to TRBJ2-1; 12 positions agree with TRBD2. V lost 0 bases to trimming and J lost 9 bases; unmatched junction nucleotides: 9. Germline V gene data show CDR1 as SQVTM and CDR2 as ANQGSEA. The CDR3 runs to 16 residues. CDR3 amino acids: CSVEDSTSGRSGEQFF. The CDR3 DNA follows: TGCAGCGTTGAAGATTCAACTAGCGGGAGGAGTGGTGAGCAGTTCTTC.

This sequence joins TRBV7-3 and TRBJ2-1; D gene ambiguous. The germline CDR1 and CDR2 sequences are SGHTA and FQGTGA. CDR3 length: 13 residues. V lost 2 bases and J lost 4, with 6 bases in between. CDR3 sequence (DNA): TGTGCCAGCAGCTTATACAGTTACAATGAGCAGTTCTTC. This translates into CASSLYSYNEQFF.

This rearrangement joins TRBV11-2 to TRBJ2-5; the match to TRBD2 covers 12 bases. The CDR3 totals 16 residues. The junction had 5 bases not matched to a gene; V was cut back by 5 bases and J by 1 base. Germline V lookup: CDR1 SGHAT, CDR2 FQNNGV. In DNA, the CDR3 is TGTGCCAGCAGCACACGACTAGCGGGAGCCCAAGAGACCCAGTACTTC. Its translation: CASSTRLAGAQETQYF. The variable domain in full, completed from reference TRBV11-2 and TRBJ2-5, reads EAGVAQSPRYKIIEKRQSVAFWCNPISGHATLYWYQQILGQGPKLLIQFQNNGVVDDSQLPKDRFSAERLKGVDSTLKIQPAKLEDSAVYLCASSTRLAGAQETQYFGPGTRLLVL.

CDR3 in amino acids: CASSRGQTMNTEAFF. The CDR3 nucleotides read TGTGCCAGCAGCCGGGGACAGACAATGAACACTGAAGCTTTCTTT. The V and J genes are TRBV28 and TRBJ1-1, with 7 nucleotides matching TRBD1. Germline CDR1 reads MDHEN; CDR2 reads SYDVKM. This CDR3 spans 15 amino acids. Trimming removed 6 bases from V and 0 bases from J; junction bases left unmatched: 7.

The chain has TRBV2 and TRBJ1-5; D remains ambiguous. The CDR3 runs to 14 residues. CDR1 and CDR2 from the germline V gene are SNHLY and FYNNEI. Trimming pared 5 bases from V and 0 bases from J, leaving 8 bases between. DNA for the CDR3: TGTGCCAGCAGTCGTCTCAGTAGCAATCAGCCCCAGCATTTT. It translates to CASSRLSSNQPQHF.

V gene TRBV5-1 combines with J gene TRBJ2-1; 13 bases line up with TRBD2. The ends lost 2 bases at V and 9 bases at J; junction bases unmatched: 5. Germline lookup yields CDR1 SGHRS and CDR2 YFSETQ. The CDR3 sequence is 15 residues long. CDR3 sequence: CASSLLAGGPGEQFF. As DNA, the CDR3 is TGCGCCAGCAGCTTACTAGCGGGAGGGCCGGGTGAGCAGTTCTTC.

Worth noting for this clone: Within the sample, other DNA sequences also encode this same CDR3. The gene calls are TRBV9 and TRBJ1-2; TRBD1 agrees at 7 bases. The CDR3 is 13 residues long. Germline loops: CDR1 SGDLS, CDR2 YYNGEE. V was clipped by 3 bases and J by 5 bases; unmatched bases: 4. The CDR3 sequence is CASSAGTAYGYTF. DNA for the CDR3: TGTGCCAGCAGCGCCGGGACAGCTTATGGCTACACCTTC.

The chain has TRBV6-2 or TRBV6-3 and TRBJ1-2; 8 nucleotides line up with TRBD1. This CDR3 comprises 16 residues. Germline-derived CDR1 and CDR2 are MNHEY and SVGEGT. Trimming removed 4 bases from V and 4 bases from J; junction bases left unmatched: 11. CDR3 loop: CASSFRTGNFAYGYTF. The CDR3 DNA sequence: TGTGCCAGCAGTTTCCGGACAGGGAATTTTGCCTATGGCTACACCTTC.

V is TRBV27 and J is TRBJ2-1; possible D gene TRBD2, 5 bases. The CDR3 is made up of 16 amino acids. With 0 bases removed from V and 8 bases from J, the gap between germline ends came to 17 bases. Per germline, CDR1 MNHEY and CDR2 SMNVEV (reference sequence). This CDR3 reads CASSLSLVPGSHEQFF. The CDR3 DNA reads TGTGCCAGCAGTTTATCGTTAGTCCCGGGGTCCCATGAGCAGTTCTTC.